These T cell receptor beta chains were read from a single sample in a study of identical twins. In TCRdb, the 5' RACE reads were re-called with MiXCR into one record per CDR3 protein. This table holds about 260,000 distinct CDR3 sequences, roughly 7% found once. These data were likewise used in another study, on yellow fever vaccine responses in identical twins.

Material for sequencing was memory (CD45RO+) T cells sorted from blood. Receptors were obtained from a woman younger than 35 in good health. Each CDR3 is given with its conserved first and last residue. A D gene is named only where the DNA matches it firmly. Expanded clones get a size class; other rows say once, few or many, or leave the size out.

size: NA
V: TRBV12-3/TRBV12-4
J: TRBJ1-5
D: TRBD1
CDR3: CASSYQTGGSQPQHF
DNA: TGTGCCAGCAGTTACCAGACAGGGGGAAGTCAGCCCCAGCATTTT

size: few
V: TRBV7-8
J: TRBJ2-6
D: TRBD2
CDR3: CASTPGGASSGANVLTF
DNA: TGTGCCAGCACCCCGGGAGGGGCCAGCTCTGGGGCCAACGTCCTGACTTTC

size: NA
V: TRBV3-1
J: TRBJ1-6
D: TRBD1
CDR3: CASSEQGADISPLHF
DNA: TGTGCCAGCAGTGAACAGGGGGCGGATATTTCACCCCTCCACTTT

size: NA
V: TRBV15
J: TRBJ2-5
D: TRBD1
CDR3: CATSRQTGKETQYF
DNA: TGTGCCACCAGCAGACAGACAGGGAAGGAGACCCAGTACTTC

size: many
V: TRBV3-1
J: TRBJ1-2
D: NA
CDR3: CASSQERYYGYTF
DNA: TGTGCCAGCAGCCAAGAGCGGTACTATGGCTACACCTTC

size: few
V: TRBV2
J: TRBJ1-3
D: NA
CDR3: CASSPGPLSGNTIYF
DNA: TGTGCCAGCAGTCCCGGGCCGCTCTCTGGAAACACCATATATTTT

size: NA
V: TRBV10-1
J: TRBJ2-5
D: NA
CDR3: CASSEAPFPGIQETQYF
DNA: TGCGCCAGCAGTGAGGCCCCCTTTCCAGGGATCCAAGAGACCCAGTACTTC

size: NA
V: TRBV5-1
J: TRBJ2-5
D: TRBD2
CDR3: CASSLGGSGGQETQYF
DNA: TGCGCCAGCAGCTTGGGGGGGTCGGGAGGCCAAGAGACCCAGTACTTC

size: many
V: TRBV12-3/TRBV12-4
J: TRBJ2-2
D: NA
CDR3: CASPPGGFDTGELFF
DNA: TGTGCCAGCCCCCCTGGAGGTTTCGACACCGGGGAGCTGTTTTTT

size: many
V: TRBV7-2
J: TRBJ1-1
D: NA
CDR3: CASSLSLGIYTEAFF
DNA: TGTGCCAGCAGCTTATCCCTGGGTATTTACACTGAAGCTTTCTTT

size: NA
V: TRBV16
J: TRBJ2-7
D: TRBD1
CDR3: CASSPSKTGRHEQYF
DNA: TGTGCCAGCAGCCCCTCAAAGACAGGGCGTCACGAGCAGTACTTC

size: many
V: TRBV20-1
J: TRBJ1-1
D: NA
CDR3: CSASRGVGTEAFF
DNA: TGCAGTGCTAGTCGGGGGGTGGGCACTGAAGCTTTCTTT

size: NA
V: TRBV5-5
J: TRBJ2-5
D: NA
CDR3: CASSPAVGGETQYF
DNA: TGTGCCAGCAGCCCGGCGGTTGGCGGAGAGACCCAGTACTTC

size: NA
V: TRBV6-1
J: TRBJ2-5
D: NA
CDR3: CATPRMGGRETQYF
DNA: TGTGCCACCCCGCGGATGGGGGGTCGCGAGACCCAGTACTTC

size: few
V: TRBV6-1
J: TRBJ1-2
D: TRBD1
CDR3: CASRPGQGGLYGYTF
DNA: TGTGCCAGCAGGCCGGGACAGGGAGGATTGTATGGCTACACCTTC

size: NA
V: TRBV7-9
J: TRBJ1-4
D: NA
CDR3: CASSSRGNGEKLFF
DNA: TGTGCCAGCAGTTCAAGGGGGAATGGAGAAAAACTGTTTTTT

size: NA
V: TRBV10-3
J: TRBJ1-2
D: NA
CDR3: CAIMGQGTSYTF
DNA: TGTGCCATCATGGGCCAGGGCACGAGCTACACCTTC

size: few
V: TRBV6-1
J: TRBJ2-6
D: NA
CDR3: CASSEASSGANVLTF
DNA: TGTGCCAGCAGTGAAGCGAGCTCCGGGGCCAACGTCCTGACTTTC

size: many
V: TRBV15
J: TRBJ2-5
D: NA
CDR3: CATSRDKGETQYF
DNA: TGTGCCACCAGCAGAGATAAAGGAGAGACCCAGTACTTC

size: NA
V: TRBV18
J: TRBJ2-6
D: NA
CDR3: CASSPRDTHVSGANVLTF
DNA: TGTGCCAGCTCACCACGAGACACCCACGTCTCTGGGGCCAACGTCCTGACTTTC

size: many
V: TRBV5-1
J: TRBJ1-3
D: NA
CDR3: CASSLGHSGNTIYF
DNA: TGCGCCAGCAGCTTGGGACACTCTGGAAACACCATATATTTT

size: few
V: TRBV7-6
J: TRBJ2-3
D: TRBD2
CDR3: CASSLVGTSGGTDTQYF
DNA: TGTGCCAGCAGCTTAGTAGGGACTAGCGGGGGCACAGATACGCAGTATTTT

size: many
V: TRBV18
J: TRBJ2-3
D: NA
CDR3: CASSPPGTDTQYF
DNA: TGTGCCAGCTCACCACCCGGAACAGATACGCAGTATTTT

size: few
V: TRBV10-3
J: TRBJ1-5
D: NA
CDR3: CAISPRAGLGQPQHF
DNA: TGTGCCATCAGTCCTCGAGCGGGGTTGGGTCAGCCCCAGCATTTT

size: few
V: TRBV6-1
J: TRBJ2-2
D: TRBD2
CDR3: CASTKVGRWELFF
DNA: TGTGCCAGCACCAAGGTCGGGAGGTGGGAGCTGTTTTTT

size: NA
V: TRBV5-5
J: TRBJ2-2
D: TRBD2
CDR3: CASSPGLNSGELFF
DNA: TGTGCCAGCAGCCCCGGGCTCAACAGCGGGGAACTGTTTTTT

size: few
V: TRBV6-4
J: TRBJ2-3
D: TRBD2
CDR3: CASSRQAGSTDTQYF
DNA: TGTGCCAGCAGTAGACAAGCGGGGAGCACAGATACGCAGTATTTT

size: few
V: TRBV7-9
J: TRBJ2-3
D: TRBD1
CDR3: CASSLAGTGVTDTQYF
DNA: TGTGCCAGCAGCTTAGCCGGGACAGGGGTCACAGATACGCAGTATTTT

size: NA
V: TRBV12-3/TRBV12-4
J: TRBJ2-7
D: TRBD2
CDR3: CASKASGSEYEQYF
DNA: TGTGCCAGCAAGGCTAGCGGGAGTGAATACGAGCAGTACTTC

size: few
V: TRBV11-1
J: TRBJ2-3
D: TRBD1
CDR3: CASSQPGTVVDDLNTDTQYF
DNA: TGTGCCAGCAGCCAGCCCGGGACAGTAGTCGACGACTTGAACACAGATACGCAGTATTTT

size: few
V: TRBV18
J: TRBJ2-1
D: TRBD1
CDR3: CASSPGTGPVPVF
DNA: TGTGCCAGCTCACCGGGGACAGGGCCCGTCCCGGTCTTC

size: NA
V: TRBV15
J: TRBJ2-1
D: TRBD1
CDR3: CATSRGQGSYNEQFF
DNA: TGTGCCACCAGCAGGGGACAGGGATCGTACAATGAGCAGTTCTTC

size: NA
V: TRBV2
J: TRBJ2-2
D: NA
CDR3: CASLQAANTGELFF
DNA: TGTGCCTCATTACAGGCGGCGAACACCGGGGAGCTGTTTTTT

size: many
V: TRBV5-1
J: TRBJ2-5
D: NA
CDR3: CASSSVGGVETQYF
DNA: TGCGCCAGCAGCAGCGTGGGGGGCGTGGAGACCCAGTACTTC

size: many
V: TRBV6-1
J: TRBJ2-7
D: NA
CDR3: CASSVRTAISYEQYF
DNA: TGTGCCAGCAGCGTCAGGACTGCCATTTCCTACGAGCAGTACTTC

size: NA
V: TRBV3-1
J: TRBJ2-5
D: TRBD2
CDR3: CASSVPGLVRVTQYF
DNA: TGTGCCAGCAGTGTTCCGGGACTAGTTCGGGTGACCCAGTACTTC

size: few
V: TRBV29-1
J: TRBJ2-7
D: NA
CDR3: CSARTISYEQYF
DNA: TGCAGCGCTAGGACTATCTCCTACGAGCAGTACTTC

size: few
V: TRBV12-3/TRBV12-4
J: TRBJ2-4
D: NA
CDR3: CASSLGSGKNIQYF
DNA: TGTGCCAGCAGTTTAGGGTCCGGCAAAAACATTCAGTACTTC

size: many
V: TRBV3-1
J: TRBJ1-1
D: TRBD1
CDR3: CASSPRDRGLYTEAFF
DNA: TGTGCCAGCAGCCCCCGGGACAGGGGGCTCTACACTGAAGCTTTCTTT

size: many
V: TRBV6-5
J: TRBJ1-4
D: NA
CDR3: CASSLRDRSGEKLFF
DNA: TGTGCCAGCAGCTTACGCGACAGGTCGGGGGAAAAACTGTTTTTT

size: many
V: TRBV3-1
J: TRBJ1-2
D: NA
CDR3: CASSQFPQPPYGYTF
DNA: TGTGCCAGCAGCCAGTTCCCGCAGCCGCCGTATGGCTACACCTTC